The subject of this entry is one T cell receptor beta chain. Antigen: not known. From germline, CDR1 is SGHTA and CDR2 FQGNSA. CDR3 size: 16 residues. Losses at the gene ends were 2 bases for V and 9 bases for J; bases not matched to a gene: 9. Measured with immunoSEQ multiplex PCR; TCRdb has only the in-frame clones, and not every one. The sample lists 58,000 or so clones, less than 60% seen once, with roughly 15% in the top ten. The sample belongs to a study of cytotoxic CD8 clonotypes in ibrutinib-treated CLL. Study-level information: Responses: approximately 25 partial, 2 complete; after median around 64 months, about 14 stayed remitted, 12 progressed.

Study observations and caveats: Sampling times (in sustained-remission versus progressing patients) were not the same. Clonality climbed at ibrutinib response, then dropped toward baseline at progression.

This chain uses TRBV7-2 with TRBJ2-3; 12 bases match TRBD1. The source was PBMCs, collected after 12 months of ibrutinib treatment. The sequence came from a human donor with chronic lymphocytic leukemia. DNA for the CDR3: TGTGCCAGCAGCTTATCGGGGGACAGGGGGCGAAGGACGCAGTATTTT. This translates into CASSLSGDRGRRTQYF.